At least ten counts were recorded for the clone carrying this T cell receptor beta chain. The data belong to a study of CD8 T cells in ankylosing spondylitis. V was trimmed by 5 bases and J by 2 bases, leaving 15 bases between them. This CDR3 contains 15 residues. Preparation of TCR beta libraries was done by quantitative 5'-RACE with molecular barcodes. MiXCR, applied by TCRdb to the 5' RACE reads, yields one record per CDR3 protein. The table has about 130,000 distinct CDR3 sequences, 7.3% seen once. Sequencing input: blood, either unsorted or a sorted T cell fraction (not recorded which). The chain couples TRBV12-3 or TRBV12-4 to TRBJ1-2; D not resolved. The TCR sequence derives from a female donor with ankylosing spondylitis or in good health (not recorded which). CDR3 sequence (DNA): TGTGCCAGCAGTCCACGTGTACAGCTGAACTATGGCTACACCTTC. Protein product: CASSPRVQLNYGYTF.